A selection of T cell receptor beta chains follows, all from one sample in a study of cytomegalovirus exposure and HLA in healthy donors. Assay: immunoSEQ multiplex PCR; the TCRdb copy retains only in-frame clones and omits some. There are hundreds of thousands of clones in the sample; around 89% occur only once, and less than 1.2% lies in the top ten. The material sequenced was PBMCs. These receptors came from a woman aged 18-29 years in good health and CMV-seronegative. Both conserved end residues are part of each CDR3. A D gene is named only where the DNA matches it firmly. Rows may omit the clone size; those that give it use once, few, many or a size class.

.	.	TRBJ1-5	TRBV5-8	CASSSTMTGWNSNQPQHF	TGTGCCAGCAGCTCAACAATGACCGGGTGGAATAGCAATCAGCCCCAGCATTTT
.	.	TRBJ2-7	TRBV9	CASSARSGISSSYEQYF	TGTGCCAGCAGCGCCCGGTCAGGGATCAGTAGCTCCTACGAGCAGTACTTC
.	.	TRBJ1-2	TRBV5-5	CASSLAAGDGNYGYTF	TGTGCCAGCAGCTTGGCGGCAGGGGATGGTAACTATGGCTACACCTTC
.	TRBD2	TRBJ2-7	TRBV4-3	CASSQRLALAYEQYF	TGCGCCAGCAGCCAAAGACTAGCGCTAGCCTACGAGCAGTACTTC
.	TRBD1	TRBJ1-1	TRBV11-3	CASSLQGAGTEAFF	TGTGCCAGCAGCTTACAGGGGGCAGGCACTGAAGCTTTCTTT
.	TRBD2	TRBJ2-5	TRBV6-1	CASSVAGGQWAQYF	TGTGCCAGCAGTGTAGCGGGGGGTCAATGGGCCCAGTACTTC
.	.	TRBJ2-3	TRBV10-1	CASSGRATIGDTQYF	TGCGCCAGCAGTGGCAGGGCAACGATTGGAGATACGCAGTATTTT
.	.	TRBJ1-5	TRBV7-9	CASSSNVRGRRADQPQHF	TGTGCCAGCAGCTCGAACGTCCGGGGCCGGAGGGCAGATCAGCCCCAGCATTTT
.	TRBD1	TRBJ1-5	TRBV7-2	CASSSTTGGQPQHF	TGTGCCAGCAGCTCTACGACAGGGGGTCAGCCCCAGCATTTT
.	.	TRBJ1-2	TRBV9	CASSVGADYGYTF	TGTGCCAGCAGCGTAGGCGCGGACTATGGCTACACCTTC
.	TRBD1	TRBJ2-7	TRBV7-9	CASSLPFGTGASYEQYF	TGTGCCAGCAGCTTACCCTTCGGTACAGGGGCCTCCTACGAGCAGTACTTC
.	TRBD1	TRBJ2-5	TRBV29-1	CSVERSGGVETQYF	TGCAGCGTTGAACGGTCAGGGGGCGTCGAGACCCAGTACTTC
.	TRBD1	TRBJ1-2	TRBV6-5	CASSYYQGATSGYTF	TGTGCCAGCAGTTACTACCAGGGGGCAACAAGTGGCTACACCTTC
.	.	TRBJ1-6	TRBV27	CASSPGGRYSPLHF	TGTGCCAGCAGTCCCGGGGGTAGGTATTCACCCCTCCACTTT
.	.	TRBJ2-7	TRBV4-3	CASSQVLVAVTYEQYF	TGCGCCAGCAGCCAAGTCTTGGTAGCCGTAACCTACGAGCAGTACTTC
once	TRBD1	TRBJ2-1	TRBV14	CASSYRDRKTYSSYNEQFF	TGTGCCAGCAGCTACCGGGACAGAAAAACATACAGCTCCTACAATGAGCAGTTCTTC
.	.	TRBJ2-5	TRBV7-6	CASSHPGLGETQYF	TGTGCCAGCAGCCATCCGGGACTCGGAGAGACCCAGTACTTC
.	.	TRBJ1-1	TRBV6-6	CASSLTGGNTEAFF	TGTGCCAGCAGTTTGACGGGGGGGAACACTGAAGCTTTCTTT
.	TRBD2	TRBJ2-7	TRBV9	CASSVTPTSETYEQYF	TGTGCCAGCAGCGTAACCCCGACTAGCGAGACCTACGAGCAGTACTTC
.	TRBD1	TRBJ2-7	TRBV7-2	CASSFGGTGSKEQYF	TGTGCCAGCAGCTTTGGGGGGACAGGGTCAAAGGAGCAGTACTTC
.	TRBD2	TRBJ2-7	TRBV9	CASSPSAGGVYEQYF	TGTGCCAGCAGCCCCTCGGCGGGGGGCGTATACGAGCAGTACTTC
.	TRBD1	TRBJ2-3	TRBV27	CASSLVQGGADTQYF	TGTGCCAGCAGTTTAGTACAGGGGGGCGCAGATACGCAGTATTTT
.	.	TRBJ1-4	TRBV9	CASSVGTSNEKLFF	TGTGCCAGCAGCGTAGGAACTTCTAATGAAAAACTGTTTTTT
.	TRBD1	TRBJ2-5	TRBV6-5	CASSYTGQQETQYF	TGTGCCAGCAGTTACACGGGACAGCAAGAGACCCAGTACTTC
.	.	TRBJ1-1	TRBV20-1	CSANRNTEAFF	TGCAGTGCTAACAGGAACACTGAAGCTTTCTTT
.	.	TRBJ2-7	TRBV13	CASSLGARYEQYF	TGTGCCAGCAGCTTAGGAGCGCGTTACGAGCAGTACTTC
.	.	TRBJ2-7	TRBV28	CASSATGHEQYF	TGTGCCAGCAGTGCGACAGGTCACGAGCAGTACTTC
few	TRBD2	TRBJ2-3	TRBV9	CASSVEAGGTDTQYF	TGTGCCAGCAGCGTAGAGGCGGGAGGCACAGATACGCAGTATTTT
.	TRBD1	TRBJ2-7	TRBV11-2	CASSQTGGYYEQYF	TGTGCCAGCAGCCAGACAGGGGGATACTACGAGCAGTACTTC
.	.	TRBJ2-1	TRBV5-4	CASSTRGKLNEQFF	TGTGCCAGCAGCACCCGGGGGAAACTCAATGAGCAGTTCTTC
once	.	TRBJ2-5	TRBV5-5	CASSYGRVKETQYF	TGTGCCAGCAGCTATGGCAGGGTTAAAGAGACCCAGTACTTC
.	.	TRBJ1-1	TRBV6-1	CASSEAVGVGTEAFF	TGTGCCAGCAGTGAAGCTGTCGGGGTTGGTACTGAAGCTTTCTTT